The clone carrying this T cell receptor beta chain was recorded only once. Its antigen is unidentified. These data come from a study of Tregs in tolerant kidney transplant recipients. Measured with immunoSEQ multiplex PCR; TCRdb has only the in-frame clones, and not every one. The sample yields 85,000 to 95,000 clones, around 94% seen once. Thawed PBMCs were FACS-sorted into unstimulated CD4+CD25+CD127- regulatory T cells, CD4+CD25- non-regulatory cells, CD4 and CD8 cells. Study conclusions and caveats: This study did not directly address biological reproducibility.

Germline V gene sequence: CDR1 SEHNR, CDR2 FQNEAQ (reference sequence). The length of the CDR3 is 14 residues. V lost 5 bases and J 4 bases, leaving 13 bases between the germline ends. What was sequenced was CD8+ T cells from blood. This TCR came from a human donor in good health. The chain couples TRBV7-9 to TRBJ2-3; tentative D call: TRBD1 (6 bases). DNA for the CDR3: TGTGCCAGCAGCCCCGGGGCAGGGGCAGATACGCAGTATTTT. As protein: CASSPGAGADTQYF.